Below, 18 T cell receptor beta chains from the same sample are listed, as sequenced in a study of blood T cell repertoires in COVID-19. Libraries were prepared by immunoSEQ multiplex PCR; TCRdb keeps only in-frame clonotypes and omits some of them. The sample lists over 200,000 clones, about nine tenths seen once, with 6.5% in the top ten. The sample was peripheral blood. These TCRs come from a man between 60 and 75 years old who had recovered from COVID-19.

The CDR3 region is CASRRLQGNTEAFF. In DNA, the CDR3 is TGTGCCAGCAGACGATTACAGGGGAACACTGAAGCTTTCTTT. This chain uses TRBV6-5 with TRBJ1-1; a weak D match, TRBD1 (6 bases). This CDR3 region has 14 residues. Trimming shortened V by 6 bases and J by 1 base, and 12 bases separated the two germline ends. Germline V CDR1 and CDR2: MNHEY, SVGAGI.

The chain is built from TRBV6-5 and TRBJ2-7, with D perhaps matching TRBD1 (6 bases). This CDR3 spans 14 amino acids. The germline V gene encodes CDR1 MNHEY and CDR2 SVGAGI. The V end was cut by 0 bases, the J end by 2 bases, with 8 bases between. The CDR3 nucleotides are TGTGCCAGCAGTTACTCAAGGACAGCCTACGAGCAGTACTTC. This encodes CASSYSRTAYEQYF.

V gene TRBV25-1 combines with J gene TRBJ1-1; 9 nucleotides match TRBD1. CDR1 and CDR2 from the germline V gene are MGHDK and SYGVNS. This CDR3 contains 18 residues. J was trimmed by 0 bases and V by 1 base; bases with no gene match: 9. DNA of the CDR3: TGTGCCAGCAGTGAATTGGGGGACAGGGTCCCCCTGAACACTGAAGCTTTCTTT. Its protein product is CASSELGDRVPLNTEAFF.

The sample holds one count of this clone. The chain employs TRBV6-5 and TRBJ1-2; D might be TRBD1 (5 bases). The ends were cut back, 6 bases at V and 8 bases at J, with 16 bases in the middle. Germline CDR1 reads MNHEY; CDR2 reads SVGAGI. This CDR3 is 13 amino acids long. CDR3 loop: CASRSGGLRGYTF. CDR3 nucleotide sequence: TGTGCCAGCAGGTCCGGGGGTTTAAGGGGCTACACCTTC.

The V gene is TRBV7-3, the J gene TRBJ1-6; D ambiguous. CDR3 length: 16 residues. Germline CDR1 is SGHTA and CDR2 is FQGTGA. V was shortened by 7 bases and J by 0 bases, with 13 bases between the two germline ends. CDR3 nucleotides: TGTGCCAGCATCCAAGGAGGGAGCTCCTATAATTCACCCCTCCACTTT. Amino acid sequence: CASIQGGSSYNSPLHF.

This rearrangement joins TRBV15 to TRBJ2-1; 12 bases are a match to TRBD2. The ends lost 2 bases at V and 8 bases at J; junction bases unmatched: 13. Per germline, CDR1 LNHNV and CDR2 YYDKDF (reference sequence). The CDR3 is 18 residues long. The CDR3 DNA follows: TGTGCCACCAGCAGACTCCCCGTCGGGACTAGCGGGTCATATGAGCAGTTCTTC. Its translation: CATSRLPVGTSGSYEQFF.

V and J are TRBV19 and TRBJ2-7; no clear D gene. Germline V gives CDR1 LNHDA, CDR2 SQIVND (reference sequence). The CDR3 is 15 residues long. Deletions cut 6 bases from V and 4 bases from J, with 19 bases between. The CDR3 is CASSPGQSSTYEQYF. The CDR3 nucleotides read TGTGCCAGTAGCCCGGGTCAAAGTTCGACTTACGAGCAGTACTTC.

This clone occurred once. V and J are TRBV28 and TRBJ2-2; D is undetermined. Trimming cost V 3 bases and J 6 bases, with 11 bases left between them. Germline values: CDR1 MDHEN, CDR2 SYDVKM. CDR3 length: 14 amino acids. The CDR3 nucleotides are TGTGCCAGCAGTTTGAGAGTATACGCCGGGGAGCTGTTTTTT. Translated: CASSLRVYAGELFF.

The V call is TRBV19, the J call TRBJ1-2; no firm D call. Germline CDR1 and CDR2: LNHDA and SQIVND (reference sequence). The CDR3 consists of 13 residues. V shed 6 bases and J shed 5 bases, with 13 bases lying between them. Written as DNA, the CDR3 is TGTGCCAGTAGGAGGGAAATCGGGTATGGCTACACCTTC. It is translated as CASRREIGYGYTF.

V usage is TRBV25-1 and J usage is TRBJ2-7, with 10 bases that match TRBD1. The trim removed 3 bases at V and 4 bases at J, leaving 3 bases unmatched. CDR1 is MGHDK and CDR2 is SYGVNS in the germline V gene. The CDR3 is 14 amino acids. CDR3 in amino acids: CASSETGGLYEQYF. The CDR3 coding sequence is TGTGCCAGCAGTGAGACAGGGGGCTTATACGAGCAGTACTTC.

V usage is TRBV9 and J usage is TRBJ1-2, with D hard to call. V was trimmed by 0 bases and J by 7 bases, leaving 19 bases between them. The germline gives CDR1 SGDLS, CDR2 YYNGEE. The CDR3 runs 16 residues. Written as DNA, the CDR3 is TGTGCCAGCAGCGTAGATTTCGGGAGGGTTATGGGTGGCTACACCTTC. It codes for CASSVDFGRVMGGYTF.

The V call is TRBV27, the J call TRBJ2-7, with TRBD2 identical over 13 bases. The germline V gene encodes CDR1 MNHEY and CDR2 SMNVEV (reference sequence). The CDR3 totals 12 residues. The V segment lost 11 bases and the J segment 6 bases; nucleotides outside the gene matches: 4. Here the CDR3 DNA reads TGTGCCGGGACTAGCGGGATTAGCGAGCAGTACTTC. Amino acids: CAGTSGISEQYF.

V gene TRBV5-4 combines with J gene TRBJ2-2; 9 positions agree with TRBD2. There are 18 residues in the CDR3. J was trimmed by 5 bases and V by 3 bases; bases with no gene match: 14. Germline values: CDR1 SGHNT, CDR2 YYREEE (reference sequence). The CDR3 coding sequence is TGTGCCAGCAGCTCCCATTTTTCAGCGGGGGGCTCTACCGGGGAGCTGTTTTTT. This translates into CASSSHFSAGGSTGELFF.

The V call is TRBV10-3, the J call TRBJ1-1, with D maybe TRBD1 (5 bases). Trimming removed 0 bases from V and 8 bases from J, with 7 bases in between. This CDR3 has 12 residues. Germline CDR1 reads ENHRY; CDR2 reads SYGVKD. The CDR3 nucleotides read TGTGCCATCAGTGAGTCTGGGGGGGAAGCTTTCTTT. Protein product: CAISESGGEAFF.

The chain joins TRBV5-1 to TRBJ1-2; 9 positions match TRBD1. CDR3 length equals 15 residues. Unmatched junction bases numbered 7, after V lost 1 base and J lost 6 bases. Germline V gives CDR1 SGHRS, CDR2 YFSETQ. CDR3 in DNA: TGCGCCAGCAGCTTGCCGGGACAGGGAATGCATGGCTACACCTTC. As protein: CASSLPGQGMHGYTF.

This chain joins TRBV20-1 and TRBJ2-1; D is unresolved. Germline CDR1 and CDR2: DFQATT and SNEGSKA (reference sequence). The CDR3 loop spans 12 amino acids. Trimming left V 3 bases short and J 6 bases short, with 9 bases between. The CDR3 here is CSASRSINEQFF. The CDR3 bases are TGCAGTGCTAGTCGGTCCATCAATGAGCAGTTCTTC.

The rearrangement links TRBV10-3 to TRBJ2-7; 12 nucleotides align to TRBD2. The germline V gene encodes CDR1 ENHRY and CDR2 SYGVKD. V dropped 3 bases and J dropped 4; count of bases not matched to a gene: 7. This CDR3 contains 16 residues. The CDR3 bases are TGTGCCATCAGTGACCCCCGGACTAGCGGGGTTTACGAGCAGTACTTC. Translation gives CAISDPRTSGVYEQYF.

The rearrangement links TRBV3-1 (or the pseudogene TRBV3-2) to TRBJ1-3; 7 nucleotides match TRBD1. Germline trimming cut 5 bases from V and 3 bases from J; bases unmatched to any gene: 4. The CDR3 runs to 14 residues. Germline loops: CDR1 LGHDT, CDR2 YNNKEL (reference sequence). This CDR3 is CASSRQGFGNTIYF. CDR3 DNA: TGTGCCAGCAGCAGACAGGGCTTTGGAAACACCATATATTTT.